Listed below are T cell receptor beta chains from one sample, sequenced in a study of Graves' ophthalmopathy and Graves' hyperthyroidism. One entry per CDR3 protein, called by TCRdb with MiXCR from the multiplex PCR reads. The repertoire consists of more than 1,000,000 distinct CDR3 sequences, with about 40% occurring once and the leading ten covering around 10%. Sequencing was carried out using peripheral blood or thyroid tissue (not recorded which). The source of these receptors is an adult man with Graves' hyperthyroidism. CDR3s include the opening cysteine and the closing phenylalanine or tryptophan. A D gene is named only where the DNA matches it firmly. Only part of the rows carry a size: once, few, many, or a class if the clone is expanded.

>14|NA|TRBV12-3/TRBV12-4|TRBJ2-5|TRBD1
CASRVGGTGETQYF
TGTGCCAGCCGAGTAGGAGGGACAGGAGAGACCCAGTACTTC
>15|once|TRBV20-1|TRBJ2-7|NA
CSARVKGLQTYEQYF
TGCAGTGCTAGAGTAAAGGGGCTTCAAACCTACGAGCAGTACTTC
>13|NA|TRBV7-9|TRBJ2-1|NA
CASSSTSYNEQFF
TGTGCCAGCAGCTCTACATCGTACAATGAGCAGTTCTTC
>16|NA|TRBV2|TRBJ2-2|NA
CASSQVLAMNTGELFF
TGTGCCAGCAGCCAAGTATTGGCCATGAACACCGGGGAGCTGTTTTTT
>15|few|TRBV7-9|TRBJ2-5|TRBD1
CASSSGTGWQETQYF
TGTGCCAGCAGCTCCGGGACAGGGTGGCAAGAGACCCAGTACTTC
>16|NA|TRBV10-2|TRBJ2-7|TRBD2
CACSAVLAGVSYEQYF
TGCGCCTGCAGTGCGGTACTAGCGGGAGTCTCCTACGAGCAGTACTTC
>13|many|TRBV10-1|TRBJ1-5|NA
CASKSGDNQPQHF
TGCGCCAGCAAATCAGGGGACAATCAGCCCCAGCATTTT
>14|NA|TRBV6-5|TRBJ1-5|NA
CASSSTGGSQPQHF
TGTGCCAGCAGTTCGACAGGCGGGAGTCAGCCCCAGCATTTT
>15|NA|TRBV20-1|TRBJ2-7|TRBD1
CSASSGTGTGYEQYF
TGCAGTGCCAGTTCCGGGACAGGGACGGGGTACGAGCAGTACTTC
>18|few|TRBV7-9|TRBJ2-6|NA
CASSRNFFRDSGANVLTF
TGTGCCAGCAGCCGTAATTTTTTTAGGGACTCTGGGGCCAACGTCCTGACTTTC
>14|many|TRBV4-1|TRBJ2-7|TRBD1
CASSQGDRGYEQYF
TGCGCCAGCAGCCAAGGGGACAGGGGCTACGAGCAGTACTTC
>18|NA|TRBV4-3|TRBJ1-2|TRBD1
CASSQDGTGGAGDYGYTF
TGCGCCAGCAGCCAAGATGGCACAGGGGGCGCCGGGGACTATGGCTACACCTTC
>14|few|TRBV6-5|TRBJ2-7|TRBD1
CASRQGFSSYEQYF
TGTGCCAGCAGACAGGGGTTTTCCTCCTACGAGCAGTACTTC
>13|NA|TRBV28|TRBJ2-7|TRBD1
CASRPGQRYEQYF
TGTGCCAGCAGACCGGGACAGAGGTACGAGCAGTACTTC
>17|NA|TRBV7-8|TRBJ1-6|NA
CASSHVGQGSNNSPLHF
TGTGCCAGCAGCCATGTCGGGCAGGGGTCAAATAATTCACCCCTCCACTTT
>14|NA|TRBV9|TRBJ2-7|NA
CASGNEGGSYEQYF
TGTGCCAGCGGGAACGAGGGGGGGTCCTACGAGCAGTACTTC
>14|NA|TRBV28|TRBJ2-2|NA
CASIGRGRSGELFF
TGTGCCAGCATTGGTCGAGGGCGGTCCGGGGAGCTGTTTTTT
>15|NA|TRBV5-6|TRBJ2-3|NA
CASSLLGPSTDTQYF
TGTGCCAGCAGCTTACTAGGGCCGAGCACAGATACGCAGTATTTT
>14|few|TRBV7-9|TRBJ2-7|NA
CASSLVRKPYEQYF
TGTGCCAGCAGCTTAGTCAGAAAGCCCTACGAGCAGTACTTC
>14|NA|TRBV19|TRBJ1-5|NA
CASSLPQGNQPQHF
TGTGCCAGTAGTTTGCCACAGGGAAATCAGCCCCAGCATTTT
>13|NA|TRBV18|TRBJ2-5|TRBD1
CASSHRGTETQYF
TGTGCCAGCTCACACAGGGGTACGGAGACCCAGTACTTC
>15|NA|TRBV11-2|TRBJ1-3|NA
CASRHAGEAGNTIYF
TGTGCCAGCAGACATGCAGGGGAGGCTGGAAACACCATATATTTT
>14|many|TRBV7-2|TRBJ1-3|TRBD1
CASSFTGVGNTIYF
TGTGCCAGCAGCTTTACAGGGGTGGGAAACACCATATATTTT
>15|once|TRBV5-1|TRBJ1-1|TRBD1
CASSLYRGDGHEAFF
TGCGCCAGCAGCCTTTACAGGGGGGACGGCCATGAAGCTTTCTTT
>15|NA|TRBV10-2|TRBJ2-7|TRBD2
CASSVETSGNMQQYF
TGCGCCAGCAGCGTTGAAACTAGCGGGAATATGCAGCAGTACTTC
>13|NA|TRBV6-5|TRBJ2-7|TRBD2
CASRLGLAGEVHF
TGTGCCAGCAGGCTGGGACTAGCGGGAGAGGTGCACTTC
>15|many|TRBV6-5|TRBJ1-1|NA
CASTKKEHRNTEAFF
TGTGCCAGCACCAAAAAGGAACATAGGAACACTGAAGCTTTCTTT
>13|NA|TRBV6-5|TRBJ1-3|NA
CASSEALRDRTYF
TGTGCCAGCAGTGAAGCCCTACGCGACAGGACATATTTT